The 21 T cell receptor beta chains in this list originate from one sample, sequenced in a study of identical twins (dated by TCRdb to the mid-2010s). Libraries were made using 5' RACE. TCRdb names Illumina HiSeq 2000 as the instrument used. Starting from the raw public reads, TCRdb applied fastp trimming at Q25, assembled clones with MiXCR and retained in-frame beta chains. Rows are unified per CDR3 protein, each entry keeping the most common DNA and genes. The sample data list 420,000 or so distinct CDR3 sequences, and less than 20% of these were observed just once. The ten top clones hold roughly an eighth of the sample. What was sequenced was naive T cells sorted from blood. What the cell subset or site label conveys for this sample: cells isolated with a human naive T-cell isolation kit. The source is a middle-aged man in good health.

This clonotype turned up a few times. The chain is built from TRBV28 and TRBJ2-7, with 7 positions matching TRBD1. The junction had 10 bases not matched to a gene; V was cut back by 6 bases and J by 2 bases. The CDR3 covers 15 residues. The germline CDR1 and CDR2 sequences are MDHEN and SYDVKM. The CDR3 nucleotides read TGTGCCAGCAGGCTCACAGGGGCCCTCCCCTACGAGCAGTACTTC. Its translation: CASRLTGALPYEQYF.

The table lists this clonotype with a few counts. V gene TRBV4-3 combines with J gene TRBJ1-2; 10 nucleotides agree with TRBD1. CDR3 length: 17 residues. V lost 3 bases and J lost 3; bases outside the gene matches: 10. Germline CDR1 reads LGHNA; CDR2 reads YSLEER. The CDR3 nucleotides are TGCGCCAGCAGCCAGAACAACGAAGGACAGGGGGACTATGGCTACACCTTC. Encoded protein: CASSQNNEGQGDYGYTF.

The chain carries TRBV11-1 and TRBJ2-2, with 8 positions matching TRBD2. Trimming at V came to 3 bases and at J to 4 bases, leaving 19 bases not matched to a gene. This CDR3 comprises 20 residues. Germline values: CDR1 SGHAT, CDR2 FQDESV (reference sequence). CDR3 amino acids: CASSLSSYRGGRRGTGELFF. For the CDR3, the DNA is TGTGCCAGCAGCTTGAGCAGCTACCGAGGCGGGAGGAGGGGCACCGGGGAGCTGTTTTTT. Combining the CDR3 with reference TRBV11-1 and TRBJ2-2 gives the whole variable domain EAEVAQSPRYKITEKSQAVAFWCDPISGHATLYWYRQILGQGPELLVQFQDESVVDDSQLPKDRFSAERLKGVDSTLKIQPAELGDSAMYLCASSLSSYRGGRRGTGELFFGEGSRLTVL.

Written as DNA, the CDR3 is TGTGCCAGCAGCGGGCCTCGGGATACGCAGTATTTT. It is translated as CASSGPRDTQYF. The chain links TRBV9 to TRBJ2-3, with no clear D. The V gene's germline CDR1 is SGDLS and CDR2 YYNGEE. V was cut by 3 bases and J by 6 bases, with 8 bases left in between. The CDR3 is 12 residues long.

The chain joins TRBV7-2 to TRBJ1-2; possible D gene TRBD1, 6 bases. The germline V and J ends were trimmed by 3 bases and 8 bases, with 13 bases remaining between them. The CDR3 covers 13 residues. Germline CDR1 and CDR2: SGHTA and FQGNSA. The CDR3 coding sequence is TGTGCCAGCAGCTTTATACAGGGAGAGGGCTACACCTTC. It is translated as CASSFIQGEGYTF.

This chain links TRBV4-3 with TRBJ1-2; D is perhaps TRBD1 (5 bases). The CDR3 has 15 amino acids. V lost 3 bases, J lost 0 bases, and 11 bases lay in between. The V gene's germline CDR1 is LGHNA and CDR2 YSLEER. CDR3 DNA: TGCGCCAGCAGCCATAGTGGGGGGGCTAACTATGGCTACACCTTC. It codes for CASSHSGGANYGYTF.

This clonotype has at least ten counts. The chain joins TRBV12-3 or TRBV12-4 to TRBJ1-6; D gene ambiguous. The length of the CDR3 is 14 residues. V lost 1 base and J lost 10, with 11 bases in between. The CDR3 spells CASSLDGKWSPLHF. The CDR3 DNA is TGTGCCAGCAGTTTAGATGGAAAGTGGTCACCCCTCCACTTT.

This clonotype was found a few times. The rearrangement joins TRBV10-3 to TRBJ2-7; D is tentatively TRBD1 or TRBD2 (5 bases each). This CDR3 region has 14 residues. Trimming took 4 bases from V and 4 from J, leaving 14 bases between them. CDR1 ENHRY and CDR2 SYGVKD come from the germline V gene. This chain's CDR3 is CAISGVRDPYEQYF. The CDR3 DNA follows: TGTGCCATCAGTGGGGTCAGGGACCCTTACGAGCAGTACTTC.

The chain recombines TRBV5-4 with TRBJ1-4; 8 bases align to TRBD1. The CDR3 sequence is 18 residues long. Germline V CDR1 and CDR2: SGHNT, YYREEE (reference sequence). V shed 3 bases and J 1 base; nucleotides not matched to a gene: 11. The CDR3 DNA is TGTGCCAGCAGCTCCTTAAGACAGGGGATGGAAACTAATGAAAAACTGTTTTTT. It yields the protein CASSSLRQGMETNEKLFF. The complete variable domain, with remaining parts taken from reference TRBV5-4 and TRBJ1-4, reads ETGVTQSPTHLIKTRGQQVTLRCSSQSGHNTVSWYQQALGQGPQFIFQYYREEENGRGNFPPRFSGLQFPNYSSELNVNALELDDSALYLCASSSLRQGMETNEKLFFGSGTQLSVL.

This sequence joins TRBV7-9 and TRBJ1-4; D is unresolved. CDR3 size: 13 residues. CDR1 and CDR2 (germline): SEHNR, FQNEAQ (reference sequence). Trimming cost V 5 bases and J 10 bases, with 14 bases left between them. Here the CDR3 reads CASSGPAMRKLFF. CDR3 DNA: TGTGCCAGCAGCGGCCCCGCAATGCGAAAACTGTTTTTT.

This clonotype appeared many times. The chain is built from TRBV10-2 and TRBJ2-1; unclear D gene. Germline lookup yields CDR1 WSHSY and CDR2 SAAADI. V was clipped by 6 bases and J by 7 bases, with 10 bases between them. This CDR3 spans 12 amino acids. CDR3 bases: TGCGCCAGCAGCCGGGCCTCAAATGAGCAGTTCTTC. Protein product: CASSRASNEQFF.

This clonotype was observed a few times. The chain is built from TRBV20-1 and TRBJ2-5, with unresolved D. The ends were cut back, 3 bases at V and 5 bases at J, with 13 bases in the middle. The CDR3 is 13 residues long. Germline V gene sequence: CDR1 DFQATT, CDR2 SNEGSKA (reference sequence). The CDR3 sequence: CSARALETETQYF. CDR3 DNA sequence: TGCAGTGCTAGGGCCCTAGAAACGGAGACCCAGTACTTC.

The chain's CDR3 is CASSREGQGGIEAFF. CDR3 nucleotides: TGTGCCAGCAGCCGGGAGGGACAGGGAGGGATTGAAGCTTTCTTT. This chain uses TRBV4-2 with TRBJ1-1; 9 bases line up with TRBD1. V was clipped by 4 bases and J by 7 bases; unmatched bases: 10. CDR3 length: 15 residues. The germline CDR1 and CDR2 sequences are LGHNA and YNFKEQ.

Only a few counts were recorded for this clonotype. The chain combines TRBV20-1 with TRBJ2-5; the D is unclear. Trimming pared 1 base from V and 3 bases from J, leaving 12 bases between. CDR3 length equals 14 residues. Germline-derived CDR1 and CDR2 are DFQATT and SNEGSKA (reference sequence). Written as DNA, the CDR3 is TGCAGTGCTAGAGGTACTGGACCCAAAGAGACCCAGTACTTC. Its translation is CSARGTGPKETQYF.

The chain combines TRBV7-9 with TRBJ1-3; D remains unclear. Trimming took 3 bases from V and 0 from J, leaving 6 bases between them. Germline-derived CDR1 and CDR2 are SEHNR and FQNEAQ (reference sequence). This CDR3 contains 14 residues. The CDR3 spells CASSFPSSGNTIYF. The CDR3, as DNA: TGTGCCAGCAGCTTTCCGAGCTCTGGAAACACCATATATTTT.

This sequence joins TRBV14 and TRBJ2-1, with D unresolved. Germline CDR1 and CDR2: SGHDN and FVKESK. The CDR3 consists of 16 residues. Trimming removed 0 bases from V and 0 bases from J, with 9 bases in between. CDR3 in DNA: TGTGCCAGCAGCCAAGAGTACCATTTCTCCTACAATGAGCAGTTCTTC. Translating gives CASSQEYHFSYNEQFF.

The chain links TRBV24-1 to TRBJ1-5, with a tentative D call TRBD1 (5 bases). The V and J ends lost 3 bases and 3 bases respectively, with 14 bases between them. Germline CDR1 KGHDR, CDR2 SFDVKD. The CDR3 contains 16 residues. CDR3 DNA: TGTGCCACCAGTGATAGCCGGGGACCGTACAATCAGCCCCAGCATTTT. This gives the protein CATSDSRGPYNQPQHF.

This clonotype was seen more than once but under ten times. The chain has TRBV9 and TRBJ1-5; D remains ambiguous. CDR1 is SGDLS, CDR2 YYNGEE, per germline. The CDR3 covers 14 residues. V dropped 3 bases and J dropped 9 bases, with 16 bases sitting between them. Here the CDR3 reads CASSGGGELAPQHF. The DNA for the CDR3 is TGTGCCAGCAGCGGGGGAGGAGAGCTGGCGCCCCAGCATTTT.

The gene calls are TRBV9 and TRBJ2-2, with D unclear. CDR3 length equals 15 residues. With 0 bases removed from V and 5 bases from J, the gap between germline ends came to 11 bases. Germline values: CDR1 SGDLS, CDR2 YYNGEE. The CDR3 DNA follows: TGTGCCAGCAGCGTAGTAGGGTCGTATACCGGGGAGCTGTTTTTT. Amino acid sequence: CASSVVGSYTGELFF.

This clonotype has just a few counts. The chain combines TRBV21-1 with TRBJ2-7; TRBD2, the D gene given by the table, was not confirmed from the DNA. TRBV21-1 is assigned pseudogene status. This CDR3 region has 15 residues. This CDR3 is CASSKDNGGGYEQYF. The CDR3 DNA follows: TGTGCCAGCAGCAAAGATAACGGGGGAGGTTACGAGCAGTACTTC.

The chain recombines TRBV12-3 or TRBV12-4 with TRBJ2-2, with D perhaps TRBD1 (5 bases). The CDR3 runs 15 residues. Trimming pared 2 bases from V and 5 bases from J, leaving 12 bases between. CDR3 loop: CASSLSRELTGELFF. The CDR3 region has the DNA TGTGCCAGCAGTTTATCCAGGGAATTGACCGGGGAGCTGTTTTTT.